This T cell receptor (beta chain) was found in a study of T cell responses to AZD1222 COVID-19 vaccine. Findings of the study overall: Spike-specific TCR repertoires showed rising breadth and depth after two AZD1222 doses. After the peak T cell response, and only then, were repertoires sampled. Clonal diversity may have been underestimated, and the donors were mostly white British, with more females than males.

Profiled with immunoSEQ multiplex PCR; TCRdb holds only in-frame clones, not every one. This sample has about 130,000 clones, with 80% to 95% found just once. This clone was seen just once. The antigen is not known. The CDR3 covers 15 residues. Trimming took 0 bases from V and 6 from J, leaving 13 bases between them. From germline, CDR1 is SGHDT and CDR2 YYEEEE. The sample was peripheral blood, taken 28 days after the second AZD1222 dose. This TCR was sampled from an adult who received the AZD1222 COVID-19 vaccine. V gene TRBV5-6 combines with J gene TRBJ1-5; D possibly corresponds to TRBD1 (6 bases). The DNA of the CDR3 is TGTGCCAGCAGCTTGGGAACGGGAGGGGGTCAGCCCCAGCATTTT. The encoded protein is CASSLGTGGGQPQHF.